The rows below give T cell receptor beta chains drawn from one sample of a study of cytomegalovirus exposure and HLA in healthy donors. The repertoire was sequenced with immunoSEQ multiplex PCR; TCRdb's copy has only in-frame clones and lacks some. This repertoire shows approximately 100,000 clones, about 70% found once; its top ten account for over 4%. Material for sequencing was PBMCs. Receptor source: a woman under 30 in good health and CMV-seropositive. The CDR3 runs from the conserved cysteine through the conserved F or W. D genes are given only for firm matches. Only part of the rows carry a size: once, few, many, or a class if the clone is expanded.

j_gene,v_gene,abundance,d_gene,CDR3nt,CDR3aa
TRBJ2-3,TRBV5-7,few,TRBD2,TGTGCCAGCAGCGACGGCTTTCTGCGGGAGGGCCGTTCAGATACGCAGTATTTT,CASSDGFLREGRSDTQYF
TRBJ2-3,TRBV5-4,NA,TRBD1,TGTGCCAGCAGCTTGGAGTCGGGACAGGGGGGAGATACGCAGTATTTT,CASSLESGQGGDTQYF
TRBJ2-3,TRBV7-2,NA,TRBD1,TGTGCCAGCAGCCCCCAGGGGGTAAGCACAGATACGCAGTATTTT,CASSPQGVSTDTQYF
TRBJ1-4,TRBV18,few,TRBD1,TGTGCCAGCTCACCAAGGGGGCAGGGCAATGAAAAACTGTTTTTT,CASSPRGQGNEKLFF
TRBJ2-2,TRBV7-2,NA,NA,TGTGCCAGCAGCTTTGCGGGCCCGAACACCGGGGAGCTGTTTTTT,CASSFAGPNTGELFF
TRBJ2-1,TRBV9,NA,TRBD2,TGTGCCAGCAGCGTAGCGGGAGGGTCCTTTGGCTACAATGAGCAGTTCTTC,CASSVAGGSFGYNEQFF
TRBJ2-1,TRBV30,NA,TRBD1,TGTGCCTGGAGTGACCGGGACAGTGTCCTCTTC,CAWSDRDSVLF
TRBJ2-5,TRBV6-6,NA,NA,TGTGCCAGCATCGGTAGACAGGTCCAAGAGACCCAGTACTTC,CASIGRQVQETQYF
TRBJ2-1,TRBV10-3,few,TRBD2,TGTGCCATCAGGCGGGAGGGGGGTGAGCAGTTCTTC,CAIRREGGEQFF
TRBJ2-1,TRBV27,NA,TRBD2,TGTGCCAGCAGTCGACTAGCGGGAGGTTTGGGGGATGAGCAGTTCTTC,CASSRLAGGLGDEQFF
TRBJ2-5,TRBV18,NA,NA,TGTGCCAGCTCACCAGGGGCTCAACAAGAGACCCAGTACTTC,CASSPGAQQETQYF
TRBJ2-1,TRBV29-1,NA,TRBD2,TGCAGCGTTGGGTCTAGCGGGAGAAATGAGCAGTTCTTC,CSVGSSGRNEQFF
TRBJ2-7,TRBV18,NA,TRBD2,TGTGCCAGCTCACAGACTAGCGGGAGTAAAAACGAGCAGTACTTC,CASSQTSGSKNEQYF
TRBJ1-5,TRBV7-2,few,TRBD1,TGTGCCAGCAGCTCGGGGGGACAGGGGTCCCAGCCCCAGCATTTT,CASSSGGQGSQPQHF
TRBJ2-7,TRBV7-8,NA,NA,TGTGCCAGCAGCTTAGTCCAGGGCTCGGACGAGCAGTACTTC,CASSLVQGSDEQYF
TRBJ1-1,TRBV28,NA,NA,TGTGCCAGCAGTTTACGGACAGCGAACACTGAAGCCTTCTTT,CASSLRTANTEAFF
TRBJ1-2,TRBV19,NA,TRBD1,TGTGCCAGTAGTGCCGGACAGGGGGCGTTTGGCTACACCTTC,CASSAGQGAFGYTF
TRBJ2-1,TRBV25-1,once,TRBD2,TGTGCCAGCTCTCTAGCGGGAGGAAGGGATGAGCAGTTCTTC,CASSLAGGRDEQFF
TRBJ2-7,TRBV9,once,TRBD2,TGTGCCAGCAGCGCCGGGACTAGCGGGAGCTACGAGCAGTACTTC,CASSAGTSGSYEQYF
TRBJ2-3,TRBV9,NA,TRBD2,TGTGCCAGCAGCCCAAGGACTAGCAAATCCTCATATCCCAAGAACCATACGCAGTATTTT,CASSPRTSKSSYPKNHTQYF
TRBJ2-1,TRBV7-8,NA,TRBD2,TGTGCCAGCAGCTACGAGATCCTTGCGGGAGGCTACAATGAGCAGTTCTTC,CASSYEILAGGYNEQFF
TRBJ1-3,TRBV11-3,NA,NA,TGTGCCAGCAGCTTAGGGGGGACAACTTCTGGAAACACCATATATTTT,CASSLGGTTSGNTIYF
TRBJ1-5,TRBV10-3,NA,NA,TGTGCCATCAGTGAAAGGACAGTTAGCAATCAGCCCCAGCATTTT,CAISERTVSNQPQHF
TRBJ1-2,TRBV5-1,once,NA,TGCGCCAGCAGCCCAGGGATCTCTAACTATGGCTACACCTTC,CASSPGISNYGYTF
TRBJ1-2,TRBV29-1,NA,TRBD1,TGCAGCGTTAACGACTACAGGGGGGGAAACGGCTACACCTTC,CSVNDYRGGNGYTF
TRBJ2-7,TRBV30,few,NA,TGTGCCTGGAGTGTAGGGGGCTACGAGCAGTACTTC,CAWSVGGYEQYF
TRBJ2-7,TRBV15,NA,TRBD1,TGTGCCACCAGCGGCTCGACAGGGACCTACGAGCAGTACTTC,CATSGSTGTYEQYF
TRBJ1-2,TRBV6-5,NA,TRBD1,TGTGCCAGCAGTTATTCAGGGGGCGACGGCTACACCTTC,CASSYSGGDGYTF
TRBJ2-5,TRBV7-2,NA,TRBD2,TGTGCCAGCAGCCGGACTAGCGGCTACCAAGAGACCCAGTACTTC,CASSRTSGYQETQYF
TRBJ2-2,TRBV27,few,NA,TGTGCCAGCAGGGGGGCAGGGAACACCGGGGAGCTGTTTTTT,CASRGAGNTGELFF
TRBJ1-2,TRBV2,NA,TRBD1,TGTGCCAGCAGCCCGGACAGGGAAAAGGGCTATGGCTACACCTTC,CASSPDREKGYGYTF
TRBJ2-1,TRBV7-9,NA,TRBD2,TGTGCCAGCAGCACACTAGCGGGAGCCTACAATGAGCAGTTCTTC,CASSTLAGAYNEQFF
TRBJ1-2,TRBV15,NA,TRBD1,TGTGCCACCAGCGCGACAGGGAGTAGTAGCTACACCTTC,CATSATGSSSYTF
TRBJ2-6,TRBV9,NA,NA,TGTGCCAGCAGCGGCCTGGGGCCCGCCGGGGCCAACGTCCTGACTTTC,CASSGLGPAGANVLTF
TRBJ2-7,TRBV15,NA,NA,TGTGCCACCAGCAGAGACCGACTCACCCACGAGCAGTACTTC,CATSRDRLTHEQYF
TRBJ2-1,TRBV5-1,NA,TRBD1,TGCGCCAGCAGAAATGGACAGGGAATTACTGAGCAGTTCTTC,CASRNGQGITEQFF
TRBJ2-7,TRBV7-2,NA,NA,TGTGCCAGCAGCTTGAACCAGATCGTCGCCTACGAGCAGTACTTC,CASSLNQIVAYEQYF
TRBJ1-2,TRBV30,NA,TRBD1,TGTGCCTGGAGGGGACAGGGGTTCTATGGCTACACCTTC,CAWRGQGFYGYTF
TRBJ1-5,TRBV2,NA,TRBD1,TGTGCCAGCAGATCCAGGGGGAGCAATCAGCCCCAGCATTTT,CASRSRGSNQPQHF
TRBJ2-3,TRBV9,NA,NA,TGTGCCAGCAGCGTAGAGTGGGCAGCTAGCACAGATACGCAGTATTTT,CASSVEWAASTDTQYF
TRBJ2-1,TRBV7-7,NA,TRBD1,TGTGCTAGCAGCCCAAGAGGGACAGGATACAATGAGCAGTTCTTC,CASSPRGTGYNEQFF
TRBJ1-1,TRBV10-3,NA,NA,TGTGCCATCAGTGACCTGACGGGAACTGGGGAAGCTTTCTTT,CAISDLTGTGEAFF
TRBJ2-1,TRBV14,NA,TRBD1,TGTGCCAGCAGCTCCCGACAGGGGGCTAAGGATGAGCAGTTCTTC,CASSSRQGAKDEQFF
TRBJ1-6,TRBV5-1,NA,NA,TGCGCCAGCAGCTTGTCAACAGGGAAAGGATCACCCCTCCACTTT,CASSLSTGKGSPLHF
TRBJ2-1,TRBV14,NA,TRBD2,TGTGCCAGCAGCCAAGAAAGAGGGTTGCTAGCGGGCCAAGAACTGTTCTTC,CASSQERGLLAGQELFF
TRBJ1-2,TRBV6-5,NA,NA,TGTGCCAGCAGTTACTCGGTAAACTTCGAGGGCTACACCTTC,CASSYSVNFEGYTF
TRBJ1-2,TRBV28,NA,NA,TGTGCCAGCAGACCACCCGAGGAGTCTGCTAACTATGGCTACACCTTC,CASRPPEESANYGYTF
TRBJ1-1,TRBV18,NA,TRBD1,TGTGCCAGCTCACCATCAGGGGGCCTGGAAGCTTTCTTT,CASSPSGGLEAFF
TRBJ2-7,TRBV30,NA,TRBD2,TGTGCCTGGAGTGTAGCGGGAGGCCCTAGCTCCTACGAGCAGTACTTC,CAWSVAGGPSSYEQYF